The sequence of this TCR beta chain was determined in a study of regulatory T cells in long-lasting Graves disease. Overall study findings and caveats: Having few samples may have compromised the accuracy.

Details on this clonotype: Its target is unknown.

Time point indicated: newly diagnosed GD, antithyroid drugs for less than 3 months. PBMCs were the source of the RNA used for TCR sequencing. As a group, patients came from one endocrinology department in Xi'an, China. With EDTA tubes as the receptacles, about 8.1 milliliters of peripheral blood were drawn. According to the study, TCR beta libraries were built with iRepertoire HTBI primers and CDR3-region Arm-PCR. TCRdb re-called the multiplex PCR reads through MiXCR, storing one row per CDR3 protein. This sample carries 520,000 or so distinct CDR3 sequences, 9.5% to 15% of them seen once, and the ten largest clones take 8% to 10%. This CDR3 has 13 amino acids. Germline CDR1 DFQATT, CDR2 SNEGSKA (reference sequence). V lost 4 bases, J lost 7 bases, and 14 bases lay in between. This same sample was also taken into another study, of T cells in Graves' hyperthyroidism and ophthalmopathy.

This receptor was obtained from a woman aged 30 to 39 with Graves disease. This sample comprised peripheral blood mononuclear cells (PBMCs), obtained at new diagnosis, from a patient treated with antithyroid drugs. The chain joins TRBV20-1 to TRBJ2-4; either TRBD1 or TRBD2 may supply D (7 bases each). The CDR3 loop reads CSATLRGGNIQYF. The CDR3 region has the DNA TGCAGTGCTACGCTCAGGGGGGGCAACATTCAGTACTTC.